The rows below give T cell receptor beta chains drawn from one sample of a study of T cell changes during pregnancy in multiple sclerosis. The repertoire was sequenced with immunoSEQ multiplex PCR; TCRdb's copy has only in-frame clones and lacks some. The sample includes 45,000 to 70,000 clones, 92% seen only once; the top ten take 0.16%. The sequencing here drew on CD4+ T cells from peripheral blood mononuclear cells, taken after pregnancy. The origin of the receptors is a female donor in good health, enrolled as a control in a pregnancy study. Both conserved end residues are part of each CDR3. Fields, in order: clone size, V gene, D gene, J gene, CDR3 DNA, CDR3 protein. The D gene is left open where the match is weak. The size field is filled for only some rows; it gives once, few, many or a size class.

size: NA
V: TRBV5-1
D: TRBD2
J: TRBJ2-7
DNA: TGCGCCAGCAGCCCATATAGGACTAGCGGGGGGGCAATTCCCTACGAGCAGTACTTC
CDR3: CASSPYRTSGGAIPYEQYF

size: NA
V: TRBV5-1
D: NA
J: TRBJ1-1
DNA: TGCGCCAGCAGCCCAAGGACCTTGGGGCCTGAAGCTTTCTTT
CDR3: CASSPRTLGPEAFF

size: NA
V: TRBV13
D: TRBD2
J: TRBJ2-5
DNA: TGTGCCAGCAGCTCCTCTCCGAAGATAAGCGGGGGGCCGAAAGAGACCCAGTACTTC
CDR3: CASSSSPKISGGPKETQYF

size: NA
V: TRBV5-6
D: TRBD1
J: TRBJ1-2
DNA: TGTGCCAGCAGGATCCAGGGGGCTAGCGGCTATGGCTACACCTTC
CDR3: CASRIQGASGYGYTF

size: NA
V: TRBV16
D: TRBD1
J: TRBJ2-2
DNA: TGTGCCAGCAGCCAATGGGACAGGGGCAACACCGGGGAGCTGTTTTTT
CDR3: CASSQWDRGNTGELFF

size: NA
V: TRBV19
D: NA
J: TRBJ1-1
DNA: TGTGCCAGTGGTATCAGGGCGATGACTGAAGCTTTCTTT
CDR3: CASGIRAMTEAFF

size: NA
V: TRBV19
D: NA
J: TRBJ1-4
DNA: TGTGCCAGTCGGACCCCGGGACACCCCGCGGCCACTAATGAAAAACTGTTTTTT
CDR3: CASRTPGHPAATNEKLFF

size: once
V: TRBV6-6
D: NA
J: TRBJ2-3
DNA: TGTGCCAGCATAGTAGGCGGGATCGGCACAGATACGCAGTATTTT
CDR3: CASIVGGIGTDTQYF

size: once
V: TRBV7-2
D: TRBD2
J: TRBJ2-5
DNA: TGTGCCAGCAGCTTAGGCCCCAGCGGGGGGGGGCAAGAGACCCAGTACTTC
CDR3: CASSLGPSGGGQETQYF

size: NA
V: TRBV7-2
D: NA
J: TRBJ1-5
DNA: TGTGCCAGCAGCAGCCCAGGGGCCGGTAGCAATCAGCCCCAGCATTTT
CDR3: CASSSPGAGSNQPQHF

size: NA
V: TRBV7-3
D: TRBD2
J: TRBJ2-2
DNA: TGTGCCAGCAGCTTAACCCGGGACTATACGAACACCGGGGAGCTGTTTTTT
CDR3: CASSLTRDYTNTGELFF

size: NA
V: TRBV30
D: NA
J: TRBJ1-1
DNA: TGTGCCTGGAGCGGCGGGGGAGGCACTGAAGCTTTCTTT
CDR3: CAWSGGGGTEAFF

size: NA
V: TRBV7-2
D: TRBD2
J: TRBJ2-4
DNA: TGTGCCAGCAGCTTCGGGGGGGGCGGCATTCAGTACTTC
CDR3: CASSFGGGGIQYF

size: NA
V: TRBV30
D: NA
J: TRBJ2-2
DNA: TGTGCCTGGAGCCAACAGGGCACCGGGGAGCTGTTTTTT
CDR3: CAWSQQGTGELFF

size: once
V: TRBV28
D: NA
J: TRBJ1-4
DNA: TGTGCCAGCAGTTTATCTGCCGGGAACGAAAAACTGTTTTTT
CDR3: CASSLSAGNEKLFF

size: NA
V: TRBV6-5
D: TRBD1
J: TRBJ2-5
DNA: TGTGCCAGCAGTTACAGGGGGCTGGGGGAGACCCAGTACTTC
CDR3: CASSYRGLGETQYF

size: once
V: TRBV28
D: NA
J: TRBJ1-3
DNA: TGTGCCAGCAGGAGTCTGGGAGCGGAAGGAAACACCATATATTTT
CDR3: CASRSLGAEGNTIYF

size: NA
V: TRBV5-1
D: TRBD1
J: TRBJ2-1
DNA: TGCGCCAGCAGCTCCCCCAGGGGGCAGGGTGAGCAGTTCTTC
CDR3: CASSSPRGQGEQFF

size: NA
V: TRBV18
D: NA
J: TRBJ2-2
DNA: TGTGCCAGCTCACGAACGGGGAACACCGGGGAGCTGTTTTTT
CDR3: CASSRTGNTGELFF

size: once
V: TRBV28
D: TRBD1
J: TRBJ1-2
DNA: TGTGCCAGCAGGGGCGGGACAGTTCATGGCTACACCTTC
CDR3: CASRGGTVHGYTF

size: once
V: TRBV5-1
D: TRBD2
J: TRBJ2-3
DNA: TGCGCCAGCAGCCCCCCAGTGGGGGGGGGAGATACGCAGTATTTT
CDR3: CASSPPVGGGDTQYF

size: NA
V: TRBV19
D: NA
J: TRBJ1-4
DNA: TGTGCCAGTAGTGCCGTTCAGACTAATGAAAAACTGTTTTTT
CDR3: CASSAVQTNEKLFF

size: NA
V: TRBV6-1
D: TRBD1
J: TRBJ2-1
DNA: TGTGCCAGCAGTGACCACAGCGGGACAGGGTACAATGAGCAGTTCTTC
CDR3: CASSDHSGTGYNEQFF

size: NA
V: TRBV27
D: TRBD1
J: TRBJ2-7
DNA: TGTGCCAGCAGAAGAGACAGGGGAAGCTCCTACGAGCAGTACTTC
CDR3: CASRRDRGSSYEQYF

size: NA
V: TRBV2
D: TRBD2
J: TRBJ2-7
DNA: TGTGCCAGCAGAACCCGGGCTAGCGGCCTCTACGAGCAGTACTTC
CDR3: CASRTRASGLYEQYF

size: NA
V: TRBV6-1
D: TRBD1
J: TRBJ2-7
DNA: TGTGCCAGCAGTGAAATCGGGACAGGTACCTACGAGCAGTACTTC
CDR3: CASSEIGTGTYEQYF

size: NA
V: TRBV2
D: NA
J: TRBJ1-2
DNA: TGTGCCAGCAGTGAAGGACAACCTCGCTTCTATGGCTACACCTTC
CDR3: CASSEGQPRFYGYTF

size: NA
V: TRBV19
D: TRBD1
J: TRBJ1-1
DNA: TGTGCCAGTAGGCCCATAGACAGGGCCCGAAACACTGAAGCTTTCTTT
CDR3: CASRPIDRARNTEAFF

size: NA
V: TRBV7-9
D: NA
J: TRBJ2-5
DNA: TGTGCCAGCAGCTTAGTAGTGACACAAGAGACCCAGTACTTC
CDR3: CASSLVVTQETQYF

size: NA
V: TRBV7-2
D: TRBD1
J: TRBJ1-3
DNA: TGTGCCAGCAGCCTACAGGGGATGGCTGGAAACACCATATATTTT
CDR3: CASSLQGMAGNTIYF

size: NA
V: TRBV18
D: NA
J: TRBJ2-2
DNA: TGTGCCAGCTCACCGCCCGGGACATCGAACACCGGGGAGCTGTTTTTT
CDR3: CASSPPGTSNTGELFF

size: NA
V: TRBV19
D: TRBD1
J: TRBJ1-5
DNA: TGTGCCAGTAGAACCCGACAGGGCTCGAATCAGCCCCAGCATTTT
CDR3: CASRTRQGSNQPQHF

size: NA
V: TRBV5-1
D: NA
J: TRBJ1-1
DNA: TGCGCCAGCAGCTTATTGACAGGGAACACTGAAGCTTTCTTT
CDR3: CASSLLTGNTEAFF

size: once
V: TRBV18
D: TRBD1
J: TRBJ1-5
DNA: TGTGCCAGCTCAGACAACAGGGGTAGCCAGCCCCAGCATTTT
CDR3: CASSDNRGSQPQHF

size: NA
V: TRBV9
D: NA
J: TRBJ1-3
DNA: TGTGCCAGCGAGGCAGGGAATGGAAACACCATATATTTT
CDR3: CASEAGNGNTIYF

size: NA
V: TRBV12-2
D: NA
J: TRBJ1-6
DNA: TGTGGAGACAGCAGCTCCTATAATTCACCCCTCCACTTT
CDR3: CGDSSSYNSPLHF

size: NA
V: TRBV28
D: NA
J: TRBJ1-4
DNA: TGTGCCAGCTCTTTCGGATCAGGGCCTAATGAAAAACTGTTTTTT
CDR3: CASSFGSGPNEKLFF

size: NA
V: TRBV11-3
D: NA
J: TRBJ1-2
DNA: TGTGCCAGCAGCTTTCGGCAGGGTTTCGAACGTGGCTACACCTTC
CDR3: CASSFRQGFERGYTF

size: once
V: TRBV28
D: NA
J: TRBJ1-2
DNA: TGTGCCAGCAGTTTAGAGAGGTACGGCTACACCTTC
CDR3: CASSLERYGYTF

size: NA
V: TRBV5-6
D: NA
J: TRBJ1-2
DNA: TGTGCCAGCAGTTTACAGGGTCTTAACTATGGCTACACCTTC
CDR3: CASSLQGLNYGYTF

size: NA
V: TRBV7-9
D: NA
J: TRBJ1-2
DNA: TGTGCCAGCAGCTTCTCAGGGTTCTATGGCTACACCTTC
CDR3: CASSFSGFYGYTF